Listed below are T cell receptor beta chains from one sample, sequenced in a study of OX40 agonist ivuxolimab in advanced cancers. TCRdb's table, derived via immunoSEQ multiplex PCR, lists solely in-frame clones and lacks some. The repertoire has tens of thousands of clones, just under 95% of them found once; the top ten carry under 0.7%. The specimen was CD4+ or CD8+ T cells sorted from blood, collected in a trial of the OX40 agonist ivuxolimab. The receptors derive from an adult with an advanced solid tumor such as melanoma, head and neck, liver or kidney cancer. Each CDR3 is given with its conserved first and last residue. Each record gives: D gene, J gene, CDR3 length, V gene, CDR3 protein. The D gene is left open where the match is weak.

D: TRBD2
J: TRBJ2-7
length: 15
V: TRBV4-1
CDR3: CASSRTGTSGSEQYF

D: .
J: TRBJ2-5
length: 13
V: TRBV6-6
CDR3: CASNYGPGETQYF

D: .
J: TRBJ2-4
length: 14
V: TRBV11-2
CDR3: CASSFPTTRNIQYF

D: .
J: TRBJ2-7
length: 13
V: TRBV6-1
CDR3: CASSVWGLQEQYF

D: TRBD1
J: TRBJ2-5
length: 14
V: TRBV5-1
CDR3: CASRRQGQPETQYF

D: .
J: TRBJ1-2
length: 12
V: TRBV29-1
CDR3: CSVGSDNYGYTF

D: .
J: TRBJ2-7
length: 14
V: TRBV19
CDR3: CASSIGASAYEQYF

D: .
J: TRBJ2-1
length: 12
V: TRBV29-1
CDR3: CSVDRGGNEQFF

D: .
J: TRBJ1-3
length: 15
V: TRBV6-6
CDR3: CASIINDRSGNTIYF

D: TRBD2
J: TRBJ2-1
length: 15
V: TRBV9
CDR3: CASSVGREGYNEQFF

D: .
J: TRBJ1-4
length: 13
V: TRBV18
CDR3: CASSPAGGGKLFF

D: TRBD1
J: TRBJ2-7
length: 15
V: TRBV5-1
CDR3: CASSHQPTGAYEQYF

D: .
J: TRBJ2-7
length: 14
V: TRBV6-5
CDR3: CASSLSGTSYEQYF